The T cell receptor beta chain under discussion was sequenced for a study of blood T cell repertoires in COVID-19 (dated by TCRdb to 2020 to 2022). A note on the overall study: The collaborator samples originated in the United States, Italy and Spain and spanned the acute and convalescent phases of COVID-19. The material from the prospective study consisted of cDNA or gDNA derived from T cells, B-cell-depleted T cells, or PBMCs. The dataset comprised deeply sampled blood TCRbeta repertoires from subjects exposed to, actively infected with, or recovered from COVID-19. The repertoires were released in a freely available public database meant as a resource for research on the immune response to SARS-CoV-2. Samples were obtained from the ongoing ImmuneRACE study (first 160 participants) and from approximately 1,200 subjects provided by 6 global collaborators. The sample metadata nearly always contained a de-identified subject ID, COVID-19 status, age in years and sex. HLA class I and class II types, where available, came from metadata supplied by the sample provider rather than from assay-based typing.

Each collaborating institution followed its own protocols to collect whole blood in K2EDTA tubes. For TCRbeta analysis, collaborator samples were shipped as frozen whole blood, as isolated PBMCs, or as DNA extracted from either sample type. Concerning this clone: Its target antigen remains unknown. No much larger clone is present one base from it, and per-base qualities are unavailable.

The V end gives up 4 bases and the J end 0 bases, leaving 9 bases in the junction not matched to a gene. The germline V gene (reference sequence) yields LGHDT for CDR1 and YNNKEL for CDR2. The CDR3 spans 18 residues, from the cysteine through the phenylalanine. Solely the CDR3 DNA is kept, with 54 bases framed from the first base. The immunoSEQ Assay, a bias-controlled multiplex PCR, was used to amplify TCRbeta CDR3 regions from genomic DNA. The authors' analysis ran thus. Within the assay, amplification of reference gene primers was used to estimate how many nucleated cells each sample contained. Sequence reads were collapsed and filtered to measure the absolute abundance of every unique TCRbeta CDR3 rearrangement. For each sample, productive Simpson clonality was calculated as the square root of Simpson's diversity index over productive rearrangements. Entries here come from immuneACCESS through TCRdb and include only in-frame sequences with V and J called. Some clones fail to appear in such tables; in the studies checked, an unresolved V gene covers under half of the shortfall, and the cause of the remainder is unknown. V, J and clone size derive from that table, while D and trimming were established from the DNA sequence. For this sample there are about 100,000 clones; roughly nine tenths appear just once. Together, the top ten hold just over 5% of the sample.

What the authors observed across the whole study: The amount of clinical and demographic metadata varied by source and participant and was provided uncurated.

This receptor was taken from a man aged 45 to 65 with acute or convalescent COVID-19. The specimen was peripheral blood. The chain uses TRBV3-1 (or the pseudogene TRBV3-2) and TRBJ2-6, with 7 junctional bases fitting TRBD1. In nucleotide form, the sequence is TGTGCCAGCAGCCCTTACGACAGGGTCTACTCTGGGGCCAACGTCCTGACTTTC. This yields the protein CASSPYDRVYSGANVLTF.